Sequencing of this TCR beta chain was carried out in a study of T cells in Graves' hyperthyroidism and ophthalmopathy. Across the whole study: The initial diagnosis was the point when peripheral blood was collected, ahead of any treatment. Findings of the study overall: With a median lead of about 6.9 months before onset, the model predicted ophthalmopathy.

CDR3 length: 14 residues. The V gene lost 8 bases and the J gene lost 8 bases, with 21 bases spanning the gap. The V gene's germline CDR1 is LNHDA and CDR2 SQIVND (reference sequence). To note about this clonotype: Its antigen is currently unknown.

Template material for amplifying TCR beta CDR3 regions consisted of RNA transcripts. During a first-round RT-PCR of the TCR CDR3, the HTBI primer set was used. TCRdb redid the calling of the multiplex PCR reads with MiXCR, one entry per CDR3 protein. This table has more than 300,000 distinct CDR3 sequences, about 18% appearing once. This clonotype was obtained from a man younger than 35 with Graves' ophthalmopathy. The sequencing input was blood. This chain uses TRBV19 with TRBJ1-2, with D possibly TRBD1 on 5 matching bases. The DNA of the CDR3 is TGTGCCAGTCAGGGTGCCGGGAATATGCGGGGCTACACCTTC. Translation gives CASQGAGNMRGYTF.